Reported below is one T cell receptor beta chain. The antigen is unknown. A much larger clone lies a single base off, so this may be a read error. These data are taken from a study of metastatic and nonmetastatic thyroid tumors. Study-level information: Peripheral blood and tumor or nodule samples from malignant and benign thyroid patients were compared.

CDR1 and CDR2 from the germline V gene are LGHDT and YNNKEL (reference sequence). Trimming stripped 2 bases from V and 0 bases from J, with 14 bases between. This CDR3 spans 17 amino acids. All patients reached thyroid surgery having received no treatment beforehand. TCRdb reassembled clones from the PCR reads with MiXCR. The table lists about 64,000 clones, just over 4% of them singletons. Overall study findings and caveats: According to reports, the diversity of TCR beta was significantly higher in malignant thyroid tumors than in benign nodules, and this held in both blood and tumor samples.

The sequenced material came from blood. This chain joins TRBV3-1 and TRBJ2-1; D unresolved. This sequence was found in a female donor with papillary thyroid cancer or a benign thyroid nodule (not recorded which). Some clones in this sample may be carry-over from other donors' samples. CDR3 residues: CASSQYSPGGSYNEQFF. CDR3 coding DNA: TGTGCCAGCAGCCAATACTCCCCTGGCGGCTCCTACAATGAGCAGTTCTTC.